This entry lists 21 T cell receptor beta chains sequenced from one sample in a study of cytomegalovirus exposure and HLA in healthy donors. Primers included in the PCR were 60 Vbeta and 13 Jbeta primers. TCRdb keeps only in-frame clones here, not all; method: immunoSEQ multiplex PCR. This table has about 120,000 clones, about three quarters appearing once. Material for sequencing was PBMCs. These receptors were collected from a middle-aged woman in good health and CMV-seropositive.

The genes are TRBV27 and TRBJ2-1; 8 nucleotides line up with TRBD2. Per germline, CDR1 MNHEY and CDR2 SMNVEV (reference sequence). The CDR3 has 19 residues. The J segment lost 4 bases and the V segment lost 5 bases, leaving 19 bases of the junction unmatched. CDR3 region: CASSPWGTGPGLGYNEQFF. As DNA, the CDR3 is TGTGCCAGCAGTCCCTGGGGGACCGGCCCGGGACTAGGATACAATGAGCAGTTCTTC.

The rearrangement uses TRBV7-2 and TRBJ2-1; D might be TRBD2 (7 bases). CDR3 length equals 15 residues. Germline CDR1 is SGHTA and CDR2 is FQGNSA. V was pared by 2 bases and J by 6 bases, with 14 bases between. The CDR3 DNA reads TGTGCCAGCAGCTTATCGGGGGGCTATGGCAATGAGCAGTTCTTC. Its translation: CASSLSGGYGNEQFF.

This clone was seen more than once but under ten times. The chain recombines TRBV5-1 with TRBJ1-5; no clear D gene. V lost 0 bases, J lost 0 bases, and 7 bases lay in between. The CDR3 totals 15 residues. Germline V lookup: CDR1 SGHRS, CDR2 YFSETQ. The CDR3 reads CASSLDSYSNQPQHF. As DNA, the CDR3 is TGCGCCAGCAGCTTGGACAGCTATAGCAATCAGCCCCAGCATTTT.

This CDR3 is CASSPGIGYTF. Written as DNA, the CDR3 is TGTGCCAGCAGCCCAGGGATAGGCTACACCTTC. The chain recombines TRBV25-1 with TRBJ1-2; D may be TRBD1 (5 bases). The germline V and J ends were trimmed by 6 bases and 8 bases, with 10 bases remaining between them. Per the germline V gene, CDR1 is MGHDK and CDR2 is SYGVNS. The CDR3 is 11 residues long.

The rearrangement joins TRBV7-2 to TRBJ2-5; D uncertain. The CDR3 runs to 13 residues. The ends were cut back, 5 bases at V and 7 bases at J, with 14 bases in the middle. Germline V CDR1 and CDR2: SGHTA, FQGNSA. The CDR3 protein is CASSPEFLGTQYF. For the CDR3, the DNA is TGTGCCAGCAGCCCTGAGTTCCTTGGGACCCAGTACTTC.

V usage is TRBV4-3 and J usage is TRBJ2-1, with D perhaps matching TRBD2 (6 bases). Germline V CDR1 and CDR2: LGHNA, YSLEER. This CDR3 is built from 14 residues. V gave up 0 bases and J gave up 7 bases, with 10 bases separating them. CDR3 sequence (DNA): TGCGCCAGCAGCCAAGAGCTAGGGAGGAATGAGCAGTTCTTC. Its protein is CASSQELGRNEQFF.

The V call is TRBV27, the J call TRBJ1-5; a possible D gene is TRBD1 (5 bases). V lost 3 bases, J lost 5 bases, and 11 bases lay in between. Germline V lookup: CDR1 MNHEY, CDR2 SMNVEV (reference sequence). This CDR3 has 14 amino acids. The CDR3: CASSFSPRDQPQHF. CDR3 in DNA: TGTGCCAGCAGTTTCTCTCCCAGGGATCAGCCCCAGCATTTT.

The chain recombines TRBV9 with TRBJ2-7, with TRBD2 identical over 13 bases. The CDR3 totals 15 residues. The germline CDR1 and CDR2 sequences are SGDLS and YYNGEE. V shed 0 bases and J 5 bases; nucleotides not matched to a gene: 2. The CDR3 here is CASSVGGLAGNEQYF. The DNA for the CDR3 is TGTGCCAGCAGCGTAGGGGGACTAGCGGGAAACGAGCAGTACTTC.

This clone has more than one count but fewer than ten. The V call is TRBV6-6, the J call TRBJ2-7; 7 nucleotides align to TRBD1. This CDR3 spans 12 amino acids. The V gene end was trimmed by 5 bases and the J gene end by 7 bases; junction bases not matched to a gene: 5. CDR1 MNHNY and CDR2 SVGAGI come from the germline V gene (reference sequence). CDR3 coding DNA: TGTGCCAGCAGTAACACAGGGGTAGAGCAGTACTTC. Protein: CASSNTGVEQYF.

The chain uses TRBV9 and TRBJ2-7; 7 bases align to TRBD1. V lost 0 bases and J lost 0; bases outside the gene matches: 12. The CDR3 has 18 amino acids. From germline, CDR1 is SGDLS and CDR2 YYNGEE. The CDR3 loop reads CASSVGVVFRGSSYEQYF. CDR3 nucleotides: TGTGCCAGCAGCGTAGGGGTGGTGTTCAGGGGGAGCTCCTACGAGCAGTACTTC.

This sequence joins TRBV15 and TRBJ2-3; tentative D call: TRBD2 (6 bases). V shed 0 bases and J shed 6 bases, with 16 bases lying between them. This CDR3 spans 16 amino acids. Per germline, CDR1 LNHNV and CDR2 YYDKDF (reference sequence). The CDR3 sequence is CATSREGAGFGDTQYF. CDR3 DNA: TGTGCCACCAGCAGAGAGGGCGCGGGATTCGGCGATACGCAGTATTTT.

The CDR3: CASSPEGRPNTEAFF. The CDR3 DNA follows: TGTGCCAGCAGCCCCGAGGGGAGGCCGAACACTGAAGCTTTCTTT. The rearrangement joins TRBV27 to TRBJ1-1, with D maybe TRBD1 (5 bases). The CDR3 spans 15 residues. In germline, CDR1 is MNHEY, CDR2 SMNVEV (reference sequence). Trimming shortened V by 6 bases and J by 1 base, and 15 bases separated the two germline ends.

The chain joins TRBV7-3 to TRBJ1-5; D unresolved. Germline CDR1 is SGHTA and CDR2 is FQGTGA. The CDR3 sequence is 16 residues long. Trimming pared 2 bases from V and 9 bases from J, leaving 20 bases between. In DNA, the CDR3 is TGTGCCAGCAGCTTAGAACCACAGTTTTTTACCCTGCCCCAGCATTTT. Encoded protein: CASSLEPQFFTLPQHF.

The gene calls are TRBV7-6 and TRBJ1-1; tentatively, D is TRBD1 (5 bases). V shed 0 bases and J shed 5 bases, with 16 bases lying between them. The CDR3 extends over 16 amino acids. Germline V gene lookup returns CDR1 SGHVS and CDR2 FNYEAQ. The CDR3 spells CASSLAGGGARTEAFF. DNA for the CDR3: TGTGCCAGCAGCTTAGCCGGTGGAGGGGCGAGAACTGAAGCTTTCTTT. The entire variable domain, with the rest obtained from reference TRBV7-6 and TRBJ1-1, is as follows: GAGVSQSPRYKVTKRGQDVALRCDPISGHVSLYWYRQALGQGPEFLTYFNYEAQQDKSGLPNDRFSAERPEGSISTLTIQRTEQRDSAMYRCASSLAGGGARTEAFFGQGTRLTVV.

This sequence joins TRBV6-1 and TRBJ1-2; D not resolved. The CDR3 sequence is 14 residues long. Per the germline V gene, CDR1 is MNHNS and CDR2 is SASEGT. V lost 4 bases and J 2 bases, leaving 11 bases between the germline ends. This chain's CDR3 is CASSVGVGNYGYTF. In nucleotides, the CDR3 is TGTGCCAGCAGTGTCGGGGTGGGGAACTATGGCTACACCTTC.

This chain uses TRBV25-1 with TRBJ1-5; 7 positions match TRBD1. V shed 6 bases and J 3 bases; nucleotides not matched to a gene: 5. The CDR3 sequence is 14 residues long. Germline V gene lookup returns CDR1 MGHDK and CDR2 SYGVNS. CDR3 amino acids: CASSLQGLNQPQHF. The CDR3 nucleotides read TGTGCCAGCAGCCTACAGGGGCTCAATCAGCCCCAGCATTTT.

The gene calls are TRBV2 and TRBJ2-7, with 11 bases lining up with TRBD1. This CDR3 has 15 amino acids. The V segment lost 7 bases and the J segment 1 base; nucleotides outside the gene matches: 6. Germline V gives CDR1 SNHLY, CDR2 FYNNEI. The CDR3 spells CASNGDRGGSYEQYF. The CDR3 DNA is TGTGCCAGCAACGGGGACAGGGGGGGGTCCTACGAGCAGTACTTC.

This clone was counted a few times. This chain joins TRBV13 and TRBJ2-2; possible D gene TRBD1, 6 bases. CDR3 size: 16 residues. V dropped 0 bases and J dropped 0 bases, with 8 bases sitting between them. Germline CDR1 and CDR2: PRHDT and FYEKMQ (reference sequence). The CDR3 DNA is TGTGCCAGCAGCTTAGGACAGGGCGCGAACACCGGGGAGCTGTTTTTT. This gives the protein CASSLGQGANTGELFF.

This sequence joins TRBV7-9 and TRBJ2-7; 11 nucleotides match TRBD2. The CDR3 is made up of 18 amino acids. Trimming cost V 5 bases and J 0 bases; bases outside gene matches: 12. Germline CDR1 is SEHNR and CDR2 is FQNEAQ (reference sequence). In DNA, the CDR3 is TGTGCCAGCAGCGACCCGGGACTAGCGGATACTTTCTCCTACGAGCAGTACTTC. It is translated as CASSDPGLADTFSYEQYF.

Concerning this clone: Other DNA sequences in this sample translate to the same CDR3. The chain couples TRBV7-2 to TRBJ2-3; 9 positions agree with TRBD2. After removal of 1 base from V and 4 bases from J, the junction contained 0 bases not matched to a gene. Germline V CDR1 and CDR2: SGHTA, FQGNSA. The CDR3 extends over 14 amino acids. The CDR3 DNA reads TGTGCCAGCAGCTTAGGACTAGCGGCAGATACGCAGTATTTT. Its protein is CASSLGLAADTQYF.

The rearrangement joins TRBV18 to TRBJ2-6; 9 bases are a match to TRBD1. CDR1 KGHSH and CDR2 LQKENI come from the germline V gene. The CDR3 is 18 amino acids. V shed 4 bases and J 0 bases; nucleotides not matched to a gene: 7. The CDR3 spells CASSLLRDRASGANVLTF. For the CDR3, the DNA is TGTGCCAGCTCACTTCTACGGGACAGGGCCTCTGGGGCCAACGTCCTGACTTTC.